These T cell receptor beta chains were read from a single sample in a study of cytomegalovirus exposure and HLA in healthy donors. Data came from immunoSEQ multiplex PCR; TCRdb stores just in-frame clones and leaves some out. Of 120,000 or so clones listed, around 72% are singletons. Material: PBMCs. These receptors were obtained from a man between 25 and 39 years old in good health and CMV-seronegative. CDR3s include the opening cysteine and the closing phenylalanine or tryptophan. The D gene is left open where the match is weak. Where a row states a size, it is once, few, many or the class of an expanded clone; other rows omit it.

CDR3 protein	CDR3 DNA	clone size	CDR3 length	V gene	D gene	J gene
CASSTPSGNTEAFF	TGTGCCAGTAGTACCCCTAGCGGGAACACTGAAGCTTTCTTT	-	14	TRBV19	-	TRBJ1-1
CASSLSGGGGEKLFF	TGTGCCAGCAGTTTATCGGGGGGTGGGGGTGAAAAACTGTTTTTT	few	15	TRBV27	-	TRBJ1-4
CASSLAGLAGETQYF	TGTGCCAGCAGCTTAGCTGGACTAGCGGGGGAGACCCAGTACTTC	-	15	TRBV7-2	TRBD2	TRBJ2-5
CASSLSKTGVTEAFF	TGCGCCAGCAGCTTATCGAAAACAGGGGTAACTGAAGCTTTCTTT	-	15	TRBV5-1	TRBD1	TRBJ1-1
CASSPVLGRTNTGELFF	TGTGCCAGCAGCCCTGTTTTAGGCAGGACGAACACCGGGGAGCTGTTTTTT	-	17	TRBV11-3	-	TRBJ2-2
CAGAGVNEKLFF	TGTGCCGGGGCAGGGGTCAATGAAAAACTGTTTTTT	-	12	TRBV2	-	TRBJ1-4
CASSTAGQGSQPQHF	TGTGCCAGCAGTACAGCGGGACAGGGGAGTCAGCCCCAGCATTTT	-	15	TRBV6-6	TRBD1	TRBJ1-5
CASSFSRGPTPNTEAFF	TGTGCCAGCAGTTTCTCGAGGGGGCCAACACCGAACACTGAAGCTTTCTTT	-	17	TRBV28	TRBD1	TRBJ1-1
CASSASGRAYEQYF	TGTGCCAGCAGCGCTAGCGGGAGAGCCTACGAGCAGTACTTC	-	14	TRBV9	TRBD2	TRBJ2-7
CAIRPVARGVNYGYTF	TGTGCCATCAGACCCGTAGCACGGGGGGTTAACTATGGCTACACCTTC	-	16	TRBV10-3	-	TRBJ1-2
CASSQGQGSINQPQHF	TGCGCCAGCAGCCAAGGTCAGGGGTCGATCAATCAGCCCCAGCATTTT	-	16	TRBV4-1	-	TRBJ1-5
CASSQDPRPASNQPQHF	TGCGCCAGCAGCCAAGATCCCCGTCCAGCGAGCAATCAGCCCCAGCATTTT	-	17	TRBV4-3	-	TRBJ1-5
CASRAGLSQETQYF	TGTGCCAGCAGGGCAGGACTATCCCAAGAGACCCAGTACTTC	-	14	TRBV6-1	-	TRBJ2-5
CASSLTTGGNTDTQYF	TGTGCCAGCAGCCTAACGACAGGGGGCAACACAGATACGCAGTATTTT	-	16	TRBV9	TRBD1	TRBJ2-3
CAWSRRTGYNEQFF	TGTGCCTGGAGTCGAAGGACAGGGTACAATGAGCAGTTCTTC	-	14	TRBV30	TRBD1	TRBJ2-1
CASTSRMNTEAFF	TGTGCCAGCACCTCCCGTATGAACACTGAAGCTTTCTTT	-	13	TRBV28	-	TRBJ1-1
CASSAEVAEQFF	TGTGCCAGCAGTGCCGAAGTGGCTGAGCAGTTCTTC	-	12	TRBV2	-	TRBJ2-1
CASSSQTSAAAEQYF	TGTGCCAGCAGTTCCCAGACTAGCGCGGCCGCCGAGCAGTACTTC	once	15	TRBV27	TRBD2	TRBJ2-7
CATAKGQGAIWYEQYF	TGTGCCACCGCGAAGGGACAGGGGGCGATTTGGTACGAGCAGTACTTC	-	16	TRBV18	TRBD1	TRBJ2-7
CASSIPGAPSTEAFF	TGTGCCAGCAGTATACCAGGGGCCCCCAGCACTGAAGCTTTCTTT	-	15	TRBV28	-	TRBJ1-1
CASSDGGKTYEQYF	TGTGCCAGCAGTGATGGGGGGAAAACCTACGAGCAGTACTTC	-	14	TRBV6-1	-	TRBJ2-7
CAWSVHGGNTGELFF	TGTGCCTGGAGTGTACACGGGGGAAACACCGGGGAGCTGTTTTTT	-	15	TRBV30	-	TRBJ2-2
CASSLTELNSPLHF	TGTGCCAGCAGCTTAACAGAGCTGAATTCACCCCTCCACTTT	-	14	TRBV6-6	-	TRBJ1-6
CASIGLAYNEQFF	TGTGCCAGCATAGGACTAGCCTACAATGAGCAGTTCTTC	few	13	TRBV6-6	TRBD2	TRBJ2-1
CASLKTGRNTGELFF	TGTGCCAGCTTAAAGACAGGGAGGAACACCGGGGAGCTGTTTTTT	-	15	TRBV18	TRBD1	TRBJ2-2
CASSIRGDQPQHF	TGTGCCAGCAGCATCAGGGGGGATCAGCCCCAGCATTTT	-	13	TRBV7-2	TRBD1	TRBJ1-5
CASRESTNTGELFF	TGTGCCAGCAGGGAGTCCACGAACACCGGGGAGCTGTTTTTT	few	14	TRBV6-6	-	TRBJ2-2
CASSPTGSYEQYF	TGTGCCAGCTCTCCGACAGGATCCTACGAGCAGTACTTC	-	13	TRBV18	-	TRBJ2-7
CASSLEAAGPYEQYF	TGCGCCAGCAGCTTGGAGGCCGCGGGGCCCTACGAGCAGTACTTC	-	15	TRBV5-1	-	TRBJ2-7
CASSVNTGTGTTYEQYF	TGTGCCAGCAGCGTTAATACCGGGACAGGGACCACCTACGAGCAGTACTTC	-	17	TRBV9	TRBD1	TRBJ2-7
CASTSGARDTQYF	TGTGCCTCTACTAGCGGGGCAAGGGATACGCAGTATTTT	once	13	TRBV30	TRBD2	TRBJ2-3